This is a list of T cell receptor beta chains from one sample in a study of blood T cell repertoires in COVID-19. Measured with immunoSEQ multiplex PCR; TCRdb has only the in-frame clones, and not every one. The table records about 140,000 clones, about nine tenths of them present only once. The material sequenced was peripheral blood. Every receptor here comes from a man aged 45-60 years who had recovered from COVID-19. Each CDR3 is given with its conserved first and last residue. The order of the fields is J gene, V gene, CDR3 protein.

TRBJ1-1 | TRBV6-5 | CASSYSKWGGTEAFF
TRBJ1-6 | TRBV5-4 | CASSLDRNSPLHF
TRBJ1-4 | TRBV5-1 | CASSLVGDRGLFF
TRBJ2-7 | TRBV19 | CASSRQGGLYEQYF
TRBJ1-5 | TRBV2 | CASSVTRENGNQPQHF
TRBJ2-7 | TRBV6-5 | CASAQGRFSYEQYF
TRBJ2-1 | TRBV13 | CASSSTLAGGWNEQFF
TRBJ1-6 | TRBV12-5 | CASGLEISSPLHF
TRBJ2-1 | TRBV6-2/TRBV6-3 | CASSYSGINRGNEQFF
TRBJ2-7 | TRBV6-5 | CASSYSEQESSYEQYF
TRBJ1-5 | TRBV5-4 | CASSLEGRADQPQHF
TRBJ2-5 | TRBV4-2 | CASSRLLASGPQETQYF
TRBJ2-1 | TRBV5-4 | CASSPGLAGGNNEQFF
TRBJ2-3 | TRBV3-1/TRBV3-2 | CASSRRGDAYTDTQYF
TRBJ2-3 | TRBV6-5 | CATYERGRTDTQYF
TRBJ2-5 | TRBV7-2 | CASRSLTQETQYF
TRBJ2-3 | TRBV13 | CASMTSGGTLNTQYF
TRBJ2-5 | TRBV6-6 | CASSYGRDSRSYF
TRBJ2-5 | TRBV7-6 | CASSLATGRGQETQYF
TRBJ2-1 | TRBV6-5 | CASILDRGRSEQFF
TRBJ1-5 | TRBV6-1 | CASSEVGTGGNQPQHF
TRBJ2-7 | TRBV11-2 | CASSSDRAEQYF
TRBJ2-7 | TRBV5-1 | CASSDVRTAYEQYF
TRBJ1-2 | TRBV7-2 | CASSLVGGGYTF
TRBJ1-2 | TRBV7-8 | CASSLGGSAAYGYTF
TRBJ2-7 | TRBV6-1 | CASSEDRDSYEQYF
TRBJ2-7 | TRBV18 | CASSPQDRVGYEQYF
TRBJ2-3 | TRBV11-3 | CASSLVAGDRRNTQYF
TRBJ2-1 | TRBV2 | CASVAGSSWNEQFF